The following is a T cell receptor beta chain sequence with its context. As yet, its antigen is unknown. The data originate from a study of identifying expanded T cells in peripheral blood. The table came from immunoSEQ multiplex PCR; TCRdb's copy has only in-frame clones and leaves some out. The repertoire holds roughly 92,000 clones, with around 89% as singletons. General study findings and limits: Technical replicates showed around 1.2 changed clones; around two weeks roughly 15; four weeks 19. Variance in clone template counts between roughly 2-week samples significantly increased with total template count across all healthy donors.

Healthy donors had no documented immune events, such as infections, while sampled. Sequencing was performed on blood. This TCR was sampled from a person between 18 and 70 years old in good health.

The CDR3 protein is CASSLGGERTYEQYF. CDR3 bases: TGTGCCAGCAGCTTAGGGGGAGAACGGACCTACGAGCAGTACTTC. This rearrangement joins TRBV7-2 to TRBJ2-7; perhaps TRBD2 as D (5 bases). V was clipped by 1 base and J by 2 bases, with 12 bases between them. The CDR3 loop spans 15 amino acids. The germline CDR1 and CDR2 sequences are SGHTA and FQGNSA.